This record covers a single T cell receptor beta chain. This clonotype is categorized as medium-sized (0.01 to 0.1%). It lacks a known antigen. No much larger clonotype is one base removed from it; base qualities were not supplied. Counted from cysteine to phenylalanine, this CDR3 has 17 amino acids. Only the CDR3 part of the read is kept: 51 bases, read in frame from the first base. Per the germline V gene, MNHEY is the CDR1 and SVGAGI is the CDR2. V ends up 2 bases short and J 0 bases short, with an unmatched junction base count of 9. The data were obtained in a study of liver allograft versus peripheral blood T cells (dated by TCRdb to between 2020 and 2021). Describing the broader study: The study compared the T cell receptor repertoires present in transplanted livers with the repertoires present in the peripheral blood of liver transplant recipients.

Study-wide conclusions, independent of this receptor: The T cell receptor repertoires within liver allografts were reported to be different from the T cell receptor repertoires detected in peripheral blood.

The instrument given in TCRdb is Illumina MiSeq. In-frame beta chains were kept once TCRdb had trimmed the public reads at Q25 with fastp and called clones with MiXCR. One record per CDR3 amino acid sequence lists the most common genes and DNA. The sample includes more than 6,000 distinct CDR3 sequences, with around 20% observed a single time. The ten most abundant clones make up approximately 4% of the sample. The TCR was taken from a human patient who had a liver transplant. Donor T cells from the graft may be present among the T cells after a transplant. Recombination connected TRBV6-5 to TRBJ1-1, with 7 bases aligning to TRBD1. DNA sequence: TGTGCCAGCAGTTACATAATGAGACAGGGAGTGAACACTGAAGCTTTCTTT. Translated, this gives CASSYIMRQGVNTEAFF.